Listed below are T cell receptor beta chains from one sample, sequenced in a study of blood T cell repertoires in COVID-19. Generated by immunoSEQ multiplex PCR, the TCRdb table keeps only in-frame clones and is missing some. The sample includes 200,000 or so clones, 80% to 90% seen only once; the top ten take about 10%. The sequenced sample consisted of peripheral blood. These receptor sequences come from an elderly woman with acute or convalescent COVID-19. The CDR3 runs from the conserved cysteine through the conserved F or W. Fields, in order: clone size, V gene, J gene, D gene, CDR3 protein, CDR3 DNA. The D gene is left open where the match is weak. A clone size is listed for some rows: how often the clone was seen (once, few, many), or a class if it is expanded.

>-|TRBV4-1|TRBJ2-2|TRBD2
CASSRGLAGSGELFF
TGCGCCAGCAGCCGGGGACTAGCGGGATCCGGGGAGCTGTTTTTT
>-|TRBV9|TRBJ1-1|-
CASSVSGSPLPAFF
TGTGCCAGCAGCGTATCAGGAAGCCCTTTGCCAGCTTTCTTT
>-|TRBV30|TRBJ2-5|-
CAWSVPRGWETQYF
TGTGCCTGGAGTGTACCAAGGGGGTGGGAGACCCAGTACTTC
>-|TRBV28|TRBJ2-3|TRBD2
CASSEAGGPIGTQYF
TGTGCCAGCAGTGAAGCGGGAGGGCCTATCGGTACGCAGTATTTT
>-|TRBV4-1|TRBJ1-1|-
CASSHSDLPRSTEAFF
TGCGCCAGCAGCCACTCCGACCTACCTAGGAGCACTGAAGCTTTCTTT
>few|TRBV27|TRBJ2-7|-
CASSSRVYEQYF
TGTGCCAGCAGTTCCAGGGTCTACGAGCAGTACTTC
>once|TRBV14|TRBJ1-1|-
CASSQLREGTEAFF
TGTGCCAGCAGCCAATTAAGGGAGGGCACTGAAGCTTTCTTT
>few|TRBV4-1|TRBJ2-6|TRBD2
CASTPEAGGLSGANVLTF
TGCGCCAGCACCCCGGAGGCGGGGGGCCTCTCTGGGGCCAACGTCCTGACTTTC
>-|TRBV14|TRBJ1-1|TRBD1
CASSQPAGTGVGEAFF
TGTGCCAGCAGCCAACCAGCCGGGACAGGGGTAGGTGAAGCTTTCTTT
>once|TRBV7-2|TRBJ1-2|TRBD1
CASSLEIPTGGLYGYTF
TGTGCCAGCAGCTTAGAGATCCCAACAGGGGGACTCTATGGCTACACCTTC
>few|TRBV27|TRBJ1-5|TRBD1
CASSPGTVPNQPQHF
TGTGCCAGCAGTCCCGGGACAGTGCCGAATCAGCCCCAGCATTTT
>-|TRBV3-1/TRBV3-2|TRBJ2-1|TRBD2
CASSPTSGSHNEQFF
TGTGCCAGCAGCCCGACTAGCGGGAGCCACAATGAGCAGTTCTTC
>-|TRBV7-3|TRBJ2-1|-
CASSLGGKGENEQFF
TGTGCCAGCAGCTTGGGAGGGAAGGGGGAGAATGAGCAGTTCTTC
>-|TRBV18|TRBJ2-7|TRBD1
CASSPLGTGPSGEQYF
TGTGCCAGCTCACCGCTCGGGACAGGGCCGTCAGGGGAGCAGTACTTC
>-|TRBV7-8|TRBJ2-7|TRBD1
CASVSTGSSYEQYF
TGTGCCAGCGTCTCGACAGGGAGCTCCTACGAGCAGTACTTC
>-|TRBV7-2|TRBJ2-3|TRBD2
CASSLGLARGTDTQYF
TGTGCCAGCAGCCTAGGACTAGCAAGGGGTACAGATACGCAGTATTTT
>many|TRBV6-5|TRBJ1-5|-
CASSPDRTSNQPQHF
TGTGCCAGCAGTCCCGACAGGACTAGCAATCAGCCCCAGCATTTT
>-|TRBV28|TRBJ2-5|TRBD1
CASNQGQGPQETQYF
TGTGCCAGCAACCAGGGACAGGGTCCTCAAGAGACCCAGTACTTC
>-|TRBV2|TRBJ2-4|TRBD1
CASTRDREADIQYF
TGTGCCAGCACCCGGGACAGGGAGGCGGACATTCAGTACTTC
>-|TRBV19|TRBJ1-1|-
CASSIAGGGNTEAFF
TGTGCCAGTAGTATAGCCGGGGGTGGGAACACTGAAGCTTTCTTT
>once|TRBV4-2|TRBJ2-5|TRBD1
CASSQATGEETQYF
TGTGCCAGCAGCCAGGCCACAGGGGAAGAGACCCAGTACTTC
>-|TRBV19|TRBJ2-5|TRBD2
CASSMTSGNGETQYF
TGTGCCAGTAGTATGACTAGCGGGAACGGGGAGACCCAGTACTTC
>-|TRBV29-1|TRBJ1-1|-
CSLREDPNTEAFF
TGCAGCCTCAGGGAAGACCCCAACACTGAAGCTTTCTTT
>-|TRBV19|TRBJ2-7|TRBD2
CASSISSGAPIYEQYF
TGTGCCAGTAGTATCTCTAGCGGGGCCCCTATCTACGAGCAGTACTTC
>-|TRBV9|TRBJ2-7|-
CASSPRQGGDEQYF
TGTGCCAGCAGCCCACGACAGGGCGGGGACGAGCAGTACTTC
>-|TRBV30|TRBJ1-1|-
CAWKERANTEAFF
TGTGCCTGGAAAGAACGAGCGAACACTGAAGCTTTCTTT
>few|TRBV5-4|TRBJ2-4|-
CASSLPGLAKNIQYF
TGTGCCAGCAGCTTGCCAGGGCTAGCCAAAAACATTCAGTACTTC
>-|TRBV19|TRBJ2-7|TRBD2
CASSPMGGSPEQYF
TGTGCCAGTAGTCCCATGGGGGGGTCTCCGGAGCAGTACTTC
>-|TRBV7-9|TRBJ2-7|-
CASSLRGTYEQYF
TGTGCCAGCAGCTTAAGGGGTACCTACGAGCAGTACTTC
>-|TRBV19|TRBJ2-2|TRBD2
CASALGLAGGRTGELFF
TGTGCCAGTGCCCTGGGACTAGCGGGAGGGCGTACCGGGGAGCTGTTTTTT
>-|TRBV12-5|TRBJ2-7|-
CASGSATLGVLSYEQYF
TGTGCTAGTGGTTCAGCTACTCTAGGGGTACTCTCCTACGAGCAGTACTTC